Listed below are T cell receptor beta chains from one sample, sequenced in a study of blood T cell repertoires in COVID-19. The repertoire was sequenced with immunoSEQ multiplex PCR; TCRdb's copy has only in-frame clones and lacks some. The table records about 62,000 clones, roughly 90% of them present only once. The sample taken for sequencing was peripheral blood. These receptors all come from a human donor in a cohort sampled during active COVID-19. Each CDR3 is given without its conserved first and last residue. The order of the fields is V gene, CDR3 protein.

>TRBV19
ASTPAVGGEKLF
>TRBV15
ATSRDDLSWRGSSYEQY
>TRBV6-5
ASTPTGDVNIQY
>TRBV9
ASSVDPGGSNEKLF
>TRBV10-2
ASAEDSADTQY
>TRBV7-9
ASSSKWTVPEQY
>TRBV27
ASSRPGANVLT
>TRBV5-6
ASSYSMGQGRWYEQF
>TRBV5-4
ASSDVTLRGGIKTQY
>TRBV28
ASSLYRGRFGTDTQY
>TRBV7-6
ASSSNDRDYQETQY
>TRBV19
ASSIDTSISGSLGNEQF
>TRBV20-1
SAYLNTEAF
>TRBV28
ASSLTQETQY
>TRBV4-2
ASSLDRQRY
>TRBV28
AASGYNEQF
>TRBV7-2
ASSLAQPQGGTQY
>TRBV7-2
AGGAQANTEAF
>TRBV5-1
ASSLAVGQNYEQY
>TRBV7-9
ASSGRDSSGGYT
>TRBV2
ASSPSRGLDTQY
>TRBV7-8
ASSDAWGREDGDEQF
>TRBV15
ATSREQEHGYT